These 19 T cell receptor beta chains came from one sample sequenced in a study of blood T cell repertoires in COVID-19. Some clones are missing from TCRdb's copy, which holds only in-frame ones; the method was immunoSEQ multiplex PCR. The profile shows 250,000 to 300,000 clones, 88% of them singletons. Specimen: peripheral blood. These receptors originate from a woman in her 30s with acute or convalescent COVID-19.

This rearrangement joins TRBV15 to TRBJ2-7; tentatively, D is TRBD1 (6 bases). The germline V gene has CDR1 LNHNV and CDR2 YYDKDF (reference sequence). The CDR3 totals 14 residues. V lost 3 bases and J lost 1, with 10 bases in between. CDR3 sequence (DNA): TGTGCCACCAGCAGTAACAGGGATTCCTACGAGCAGTACTTC. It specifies CATSSNRDSYEQYF.

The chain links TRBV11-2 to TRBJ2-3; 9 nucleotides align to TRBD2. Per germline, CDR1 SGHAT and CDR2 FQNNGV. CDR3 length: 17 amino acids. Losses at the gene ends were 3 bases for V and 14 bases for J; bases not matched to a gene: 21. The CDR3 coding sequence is TGTGCCAGCAGCTTCTCCACGGCTAGCGGGATTGCGACACCGGGGTATTTT. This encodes CASSFSTASGIATPGYF. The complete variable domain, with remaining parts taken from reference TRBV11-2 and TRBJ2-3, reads EAGVAQSPRYKIIEKRQSVAFWCNPISGHATLYWYQQILGQGPKLLIQFQNNGVVDDSQLPKDRFSAERLKGVDSTLKIQPAKLEDSAVYLCASSFSTASGIATPGYFGPGTRLTVL.

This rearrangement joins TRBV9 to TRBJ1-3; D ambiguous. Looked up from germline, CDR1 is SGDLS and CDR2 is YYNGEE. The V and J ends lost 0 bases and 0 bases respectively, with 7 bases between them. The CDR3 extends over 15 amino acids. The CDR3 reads CASSVVASSGNTIYF. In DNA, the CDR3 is TGTGCCAGCAGCGTAGTCGCCAGCTCTGGAAACACCATATATTTT.

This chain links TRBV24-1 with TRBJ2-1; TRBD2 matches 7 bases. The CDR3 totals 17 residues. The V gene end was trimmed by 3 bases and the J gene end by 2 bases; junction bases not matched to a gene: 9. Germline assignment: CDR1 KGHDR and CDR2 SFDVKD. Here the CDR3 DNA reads TGTGCCACCAGTGATCCCCTAGCGGAAGCCCCCTACAATGAGCAGTTCTTC. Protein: CATSDPLAEAPYNEQFF.

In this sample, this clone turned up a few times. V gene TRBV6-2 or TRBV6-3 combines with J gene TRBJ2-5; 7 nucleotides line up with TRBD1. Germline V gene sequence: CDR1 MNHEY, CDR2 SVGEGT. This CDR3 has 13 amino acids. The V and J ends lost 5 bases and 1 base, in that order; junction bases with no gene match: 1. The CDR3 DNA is TGTGCCAGCAGTAGGGACAGCCAAGAGACCCAGTACTTC. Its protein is CASSRDSQETQYF.

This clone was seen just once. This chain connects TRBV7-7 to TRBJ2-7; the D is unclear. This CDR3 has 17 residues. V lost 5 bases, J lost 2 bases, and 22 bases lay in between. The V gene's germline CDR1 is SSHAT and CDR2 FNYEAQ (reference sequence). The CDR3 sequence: CASSLTAHLGLTYEQYF. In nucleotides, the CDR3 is TGTGCCAGCAGCCTAACCGCACATCTAGGTCTTACCTACGAGCAGTACTTC.

In DNA, the CDR3 is TGTGCCACCAGTGCCACCCCCGGGACAGCAACTTACAATGAGCAGTTCTTC. Encoded protein: CATSATPGTATYNEQFF. The chain combines TRBV24-1 with TRBJ2-1; 7 bases match TRBD1. Trimming cost V 5 bases and J 4 bases; bases outside gene matches: 13. Germline values: CDR1 KGHDR, CDR2 SFDVKD. The CDR3 is 17 amino acids.

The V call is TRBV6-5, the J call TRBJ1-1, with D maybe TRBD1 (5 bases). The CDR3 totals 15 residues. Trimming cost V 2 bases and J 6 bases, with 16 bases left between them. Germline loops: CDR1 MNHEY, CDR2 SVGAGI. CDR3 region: CASSYIGGAIPEAFF. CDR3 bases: TGTGCCAGCAGTTACATCGGGGGTGCGATTCCTGAAGCTTTCTTT.

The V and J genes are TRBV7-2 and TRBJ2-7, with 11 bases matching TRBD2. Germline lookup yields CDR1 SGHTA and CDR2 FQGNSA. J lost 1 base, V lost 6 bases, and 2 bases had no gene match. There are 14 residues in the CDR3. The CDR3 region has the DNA TGTGCCAGCAGTTCTAGCGGGAGGTCCTACGAGCAGTACTTC. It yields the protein CASSSSGRSYEQYF.

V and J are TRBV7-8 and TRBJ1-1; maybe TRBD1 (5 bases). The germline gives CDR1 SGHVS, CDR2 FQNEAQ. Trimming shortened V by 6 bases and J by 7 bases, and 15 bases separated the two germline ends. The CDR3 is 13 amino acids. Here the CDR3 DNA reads TGTGCCAGCAGATCAAATGGGGCCATTGAAGCTTTCTTT. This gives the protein CASRSNGAIEAFF.

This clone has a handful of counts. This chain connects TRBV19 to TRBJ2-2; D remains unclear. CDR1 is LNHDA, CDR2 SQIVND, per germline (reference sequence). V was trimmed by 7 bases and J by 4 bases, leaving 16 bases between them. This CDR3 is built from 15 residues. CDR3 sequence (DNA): TGTGCCAGTATCACCCCCTTAGCTTTCACCGGGGAGCTGTTTTTT. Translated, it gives CASITPLAFTGELFF.

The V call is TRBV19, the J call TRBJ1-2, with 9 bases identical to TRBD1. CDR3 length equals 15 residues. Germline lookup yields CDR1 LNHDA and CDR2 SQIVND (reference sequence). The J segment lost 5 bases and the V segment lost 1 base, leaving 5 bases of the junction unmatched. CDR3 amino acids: CASSIGLGTGYGYTF. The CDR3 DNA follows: TGTGCCAGTAGTATAGGTCTCGGGACAGGGTATGGCTACACCTTC.

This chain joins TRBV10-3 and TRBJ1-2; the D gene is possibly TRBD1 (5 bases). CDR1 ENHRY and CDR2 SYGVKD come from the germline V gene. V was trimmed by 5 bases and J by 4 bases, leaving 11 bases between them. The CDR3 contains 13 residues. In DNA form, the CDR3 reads TGTGCCATCAGTTTGCAGGGTGGCTATGGCTACACCTTC. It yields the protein CAISLQGGYGYTF.

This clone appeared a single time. CDR3 residues: CASSQLTSGSCNEQFF. The CDR3 DNA reads as TGTGCCAGCAGCCAGCTGACTAGCGGGAGCTGTAATGAGCAGTTCTTC. The chain couples TRBV3-1 (or the pseudogene TRBV3-2) to TRBJ2-1; 12 nucleotides line up with TRBD2. Trimming at V came to 3 bases and at J to 7 bases, leaving 7 bases not matched to a gene. CDR1 LGHDT and CDR2 YNNKEL come from the germline V gene (reference sequence). CDR3 length: 16 amino acids.

CDR3 in DNA: TGTGCCTGGAGTGTACGAGCGGGATGGACAGATACGCAGTATTTT. Translated: CAWSVRAGWTDTQYF. The chain carries TRBV30 and TRBJ2-3, with 7 bases identical to TRBD2. V shed 0 bases and J 3 bases; nucleotides not matched to a gene: 6. The CDR3 runs to 15 residues. Germline loops: CDR1 GTSNPN, CDR2 SVGIG (reference sequence).

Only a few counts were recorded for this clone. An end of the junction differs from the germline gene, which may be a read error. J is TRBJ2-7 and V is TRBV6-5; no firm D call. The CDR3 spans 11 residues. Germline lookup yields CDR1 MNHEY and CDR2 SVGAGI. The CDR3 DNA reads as TGTGCCAGCAGTCACTCCTACGAGCAGTACTTC. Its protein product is CASSHSYEQYF.

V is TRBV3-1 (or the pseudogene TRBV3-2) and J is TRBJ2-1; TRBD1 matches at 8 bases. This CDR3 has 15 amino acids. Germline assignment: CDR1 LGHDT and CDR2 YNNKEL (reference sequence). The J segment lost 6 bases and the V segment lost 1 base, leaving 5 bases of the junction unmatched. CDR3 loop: CASSQGGTGFNEQFF. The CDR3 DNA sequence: TGTGCCAGCAGCCAAGGAGGGACAGGTTTCAATGAGCAGTTCTTC.

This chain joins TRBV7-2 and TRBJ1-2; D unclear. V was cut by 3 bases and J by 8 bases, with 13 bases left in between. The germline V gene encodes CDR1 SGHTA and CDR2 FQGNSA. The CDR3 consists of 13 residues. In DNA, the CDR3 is TGTGCCAGCAGCTTGGGCCGAGTGGCCGGCTACACCTTC. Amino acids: CASSLGRVAGYTF.

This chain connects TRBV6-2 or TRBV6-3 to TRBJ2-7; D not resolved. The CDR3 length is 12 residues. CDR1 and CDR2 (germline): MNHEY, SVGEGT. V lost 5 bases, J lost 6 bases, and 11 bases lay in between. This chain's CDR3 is CASSILESEQYF. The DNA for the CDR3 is TGTGCCAGCAGTATTCTAGAATCCGAGCAGTACTTC.